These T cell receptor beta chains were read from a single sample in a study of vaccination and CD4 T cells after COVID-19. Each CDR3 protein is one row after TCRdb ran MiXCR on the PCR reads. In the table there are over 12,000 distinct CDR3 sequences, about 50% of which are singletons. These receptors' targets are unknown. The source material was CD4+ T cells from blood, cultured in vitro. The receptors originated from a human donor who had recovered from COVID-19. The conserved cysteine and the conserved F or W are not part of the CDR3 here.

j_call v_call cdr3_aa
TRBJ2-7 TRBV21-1 ASSKKFGPCWRSEQY
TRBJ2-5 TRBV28 ASRDSMYQETQY
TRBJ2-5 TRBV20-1 SASPTSGSSETQY
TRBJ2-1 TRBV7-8 ASRIRLAGDNEQF
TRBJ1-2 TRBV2 ASSDRPNYGYT
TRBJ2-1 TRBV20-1 SANRDRVEWDNEQF
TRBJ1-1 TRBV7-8 ASSLVGSTAF
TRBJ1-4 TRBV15 ATSIGGLGGNEKLF
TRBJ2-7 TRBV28 ASRTGGSLEQY
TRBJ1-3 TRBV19 ASSRAAAAGNTIY
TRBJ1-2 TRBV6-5 ASSYSSWDGLNYGYT
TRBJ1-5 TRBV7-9 ASSFGSNQPQH
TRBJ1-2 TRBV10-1 ASSDGDGYGYT
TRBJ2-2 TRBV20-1 SASGSWTGELF
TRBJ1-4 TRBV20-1 SARKMMRGTMDEKLF
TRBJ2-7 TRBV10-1 ASKVGRSPSYEQY
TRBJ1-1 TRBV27 ASSLHLSRVNTEAF
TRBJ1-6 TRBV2 ASTAGGDNSPLH
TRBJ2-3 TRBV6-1 ASSPRLRGPTNTQY
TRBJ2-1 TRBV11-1 ASSLGLSSSYNEQF
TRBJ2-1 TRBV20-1 SARSLKGGSGNEQF
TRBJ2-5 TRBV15 ATSGGRVQETQY
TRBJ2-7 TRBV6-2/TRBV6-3 VSRQSGGYEQY
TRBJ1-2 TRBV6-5 ASSYERFDGYT
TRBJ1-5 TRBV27 ASSSDRFNQPQH
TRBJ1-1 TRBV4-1 ASSQATRGRTNTEAF
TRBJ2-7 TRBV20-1 SVLKRKVGSDEQY
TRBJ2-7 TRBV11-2 ASSLNMDGQY
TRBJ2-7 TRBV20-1 SADDRGAYEQY
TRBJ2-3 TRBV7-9 ASSQEDTRY
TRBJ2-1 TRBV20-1 SAKLYSGSFYNEQF
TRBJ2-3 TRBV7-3 ASSFGLAGGADTQY
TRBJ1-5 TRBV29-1 SVPGTGDQPQH
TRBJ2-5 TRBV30 AWSGGIQETQY
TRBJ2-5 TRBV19 ASSVGTGGETQY
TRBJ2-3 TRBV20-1 SAPTSLAGDFDTQY
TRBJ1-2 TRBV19 ASSKRQGLNYGYT
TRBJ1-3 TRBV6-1 ASIGTPNTIY
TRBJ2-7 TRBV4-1 ASSQQRQSTYEQY
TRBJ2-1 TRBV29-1 SVAGLAGGRGQF
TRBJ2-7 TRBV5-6 ASRKTSGSLTDYEQY
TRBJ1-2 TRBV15 ATTRDKAVNYGYT
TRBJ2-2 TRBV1 TSSPGQASNTGELF
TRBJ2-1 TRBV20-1 SARPNSGNEQF
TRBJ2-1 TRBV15 ATSRDWGFNEQF
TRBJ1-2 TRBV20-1 SARETPTNYGYT
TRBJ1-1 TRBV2 ASSDLRSGTEAF
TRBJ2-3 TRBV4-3 ASSGTSGSSQY
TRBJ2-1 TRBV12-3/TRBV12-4 ASSPRPNEQF
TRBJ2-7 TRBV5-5 ASSLVQAAYEQY
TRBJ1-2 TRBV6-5 ASSYSKADRSSYGYT
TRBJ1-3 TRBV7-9 ASSLWDGNTIY
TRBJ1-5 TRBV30 AWSVGGNQPQH
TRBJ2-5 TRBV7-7 ASSLAIRDSKIQETQY
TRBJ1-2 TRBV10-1 ASSESSNYGYT
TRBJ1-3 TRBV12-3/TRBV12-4 ASSLARAGNTIY
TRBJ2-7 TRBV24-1 ATSDLGTYEQY
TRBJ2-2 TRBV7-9 ASSTPGRGNTGELF
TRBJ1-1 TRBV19 ASSILMDSYTEAF